One sample yielded the 28 T cell receptor beta chains listed below, sequenced in a study of T-cell reconstitution after alpha-beta-depleted transplantation in children. Preparing the TCRbeta library involved the use of unique molecular identifiers. A single record per CDR3 protein comes from TCRdb applying MiXCR to the PCR reads. In the table there are over 550,000 distinct CDR3 sequences, approximately 10% of which are singletons. This sample comprised PBMCs from the stem cell graft donor, obtained from the stem cell graft. The origin of the receptors is a human donor who donated a stem cell graft to a child with acute myeloid leukemia.

Only a few counts were recorded for this clonotype. This chain connects TRBV30 to TRBJ2-1; D gene unclear. This CDR3 spans 14 amino acids. The ends were cut back, 0 bases at V and 4 bases at J, with 10 bases in the middle. The germline gives CDR1 GTSNPN, CDR2 SVGIG (reference sequence). The CDR3 DNA sequence: TGTGCCTGGAGTGTGGCCAGTCTATACAATGAGCAGTTCTTC. This gives the protein CAWSVASLYNEQFF.

This clonotype occurred many times. The rearrangement joins TRBV6-5 to TRBJ2-7, with 7 bases aligning to TRBD1. The CDR3 spans 14 residues. Germline V CDR1 and CDR2: MNHEY, SVGAGI. With 7 bases clipped from V and 2 bases from J, the junction kept 8 bases outside the gene matches. CDR3 residues: CASNDRVPPYEQYF. DNA for the CDR3: TGTGCCAGCAACGACAGGGTCCCTCCCTACGAGCAGTACTTC.

As to this clonotype: This could be a read error, since a much larger clone is one nucleotide away. The V gene is TRBV6-5, the J gene TRBJ2-3, with D tentatively TRBD1 (6 bases). Germline V gene sequence: CDR1 MNHEY, CDR2 SVGAGI. Trimming took 0 bases from V and 2 from J, leaving 21 bases between them. CDR3 length equals 19 residues. The CDR3 DNA reads TGTGCCAGCAGTTACTCGACGTGGGGGCGGAAGGCGACCACAGATACGCAGTATTTT. It encodes CASSYSTWGRKATTDTQYF.

The chain couples TRBV5-1 to TRBJ2-7, with D unclear. The V and J ends lost 3 bases and 5 bases respectively, with 15 bases between them. Germline V gene data show CDR1 as SGHRS and CDR2 as YFSETQ. This CDR3 contains 14 residues. The CDR3 reads CASSYDRAGHEQYF. The CDR3 nucleotides read TGCGCCAGCAGCTATGACCGAGCCGGGCACGAGCAGTACTTC. Full variable domain (outside the CDR3, taken from reference TRBV5-1 and TRBJ2-7): KAGVTQTPRYLIKTRGQQVTLSCSPISGHRSVSWYQQTPGQGLQFLFEYFSETQRNKGNFPGRFSGRQFSNSRSEMNVSTLELGDSALYLCASSYDRAGHEQYFGPGTRLTVT.

The V and J genes are TRBV7-2 and TRBJ2-3; D perhaps matches TRBD1 (6 bases). V lost 4 bases and J lost 4, with 15 bases in between. Germline assignment: CDR1 SGHTA and CDR2 FQGNSA. The CDR3 loop spans 15 amino acids. CDR3 amino acids: CASSSRGANADTQYF. The CDR3 DNA is TGTGCCAGCAGCTCCAGGGGTGCTAATGCAGATACGCAGTATTTT.

V and J are TRBV29-1 and TRBJ1-2, with no clear D. Trimming removed 2 bases at V and 3 bases at J, with 16 bases between. Germline lookup yields CDR1 SQVTM and CDR2 ANQGSEA. This CDR3 has 15 amino acids. This chain's CDR3 is CSVERVTDGYYGYTF. In nucleotides, the CDR3 is TGCAGCGTTGAACGTGTGACGGATGGATACTATGGCTACACCTTC.

This clonotype was counted at least ten times. The chain combines TRBV20-1 with TRBJ2-7, with D perhaps matching TRBD2 (7 bases). Looked up from germline, CDR1 is DFQATT and CDR2 is SNEGSKA (reference sequence). Trimming shortened V by 0 bases and J by 3 bases, and 12 bases separated the two germline ends. The CDR3 covers 14 residues. The CDR3 nucleotides are TGCAGTGCTAGAGAGGGGGAGGGGGTCTACGAGCAGTACTTC. Translation: CSAREGEGVYEQYF.

The gene calls are TRBV12-3 or TRBV12-4 and TRBJ2-5; 11 nucleotides line up with TRBD2. V shed 3 bases, J shed 4 bases, and the junction held 13 bases outside the gene matches. The CDR3 loop spans 18 amino acids. The CDR3 here is CASSFFSTWTSGRETQYF. In nucleotides, the CDR3 is TGTGCCAGCAGTTTTTTCTCTACGTGGACTAGCGGGCGAGAGACCCAGTACTTC.

For the CDR3, the DNA is TGTGCCAGCAGCTTCAGGAGCGATGGCGGGGAGCTGTTTTTT. It translates to CASSFRSDGGELFF. The chain is built from TRBV7-9 and TRBJ2-2; the D is unclear. Germline V CDR1 and CDR2: SEHNR, FQNEAQ (reference sequence). V dropped 3 bases and J dropped 7 bases, with 12 bases sitting between them. The CDR3 sequence is 14 residues long. Complete variable domain (other parts from reference TRBV7-9 and TRBJ2-2): DTGVSQNPRHKITKRGQNVTFRCDPISEHNRLYWYRQTLGQGPEFLTYFQNEAQLEKSRLLSDRFSAERPKGSFSTLEIQRTEQGDSAMYLCASSFRSDGGELFFGEGSRLTVL.

This sequence joins TRBV28 and TRBJ2-1; TRBD2 is a possible D gene (6 bases). This CDR3 comprises 15 residues. V gave up 7 bases and J gave up 1 base, with 14 bases separating them. The germline V gene encodes CDR1 MDHEN and CDR2 SYDVKM. CDR3 bases: TGTGCCAGCATGGAGGGCCCGTATTCCTACAATGAGCAGTTCTTC. As protein: CASMEGPYSYNEQFF.

This clonotype occurred a few times. The chain is built from TRBV7-9 and TRBJ2-7; 8 bases align to TRBD1. Germline V CDR1 and CDR2: SEHNR, FQNEAQ (reference sequence). The CDR3 consists of 15 residues. Trimming cost V 3 bases and J 6 bases; bases outside gene matches: 10. CDR3: CASSFQDRATGEQYF. The CDR3 DNA is TGTGCCAGCAGCTTCCAGGACAGGGCCACAGGCGAGCAGTACTTC.

The table lists this clonotype with a few counts. The V and J genes are TRBV20-1 and TRBJ1-2; the D is unclear. Looked up from germline, CDR1 is DFQATT and CDR2 is SNEGSKA (reference sequence). CDR3 length: 11 amino acids. Trimming removed 5 bases at V and 6 bases at J, with 10 bases between. The CDR3 sequence: CSAPLWDGYTF. The CDR3 DNA follows: TGCAGTGCTCCATTATGGGATGGCTACACCTTC.

In its sample, this clonotype was seen a few times. The chain has TRBV6-2 or TRBV6-3 and TRBJ2-3, with 12 positions matching TRBD2. The ends lost 4 bases at V and 5 bases at J; junction bases unmatched: 13. Germline V gene data show CDR1 as MNHEY and CDR2 as SVGEGT. The CDR3 totals 18 residues. Here the CDR3 reads CASSSGPTSGRIVDTQYF. The CDR3 bases are TGTGCCAGCAGTTCGGGCCCGACTAGCGGGAGAATAGTAGATACGCAGTATTTT.

This chain connects TRBV27 to TRBJ2-1, with 16 bases aligning to TRBD2. The length of the CDR3 is 16 residues. Germline CDR1 and CDR2: MNHEY and SMNVEV (reference sequence). V dropped 7 bases and J dropped 6; count of bases not matched to a gene: 6. The CDR3 DNA reads as TGTGCCAGCACAATCGGGACTAGCGGGAGGGCCAATGAGCAGTTCTTC. Its protein is CASTIGTSGRANEQFF.

This clonotype was seen only a few times. The V gene is TRBV7-8, the J gene TRBJ2-3; D is possibly TRBD1 (5 bases). V was pared by 0 bases and J by 2 bases, with 12 bases between. The V gene's germline CDR1 is SGHVS and CDR2 FQNEAQ. The CDR3 spans 16 residues. CDR3 bases: TGTGCCAGCAGCTTAGCGCTTGGGGCCTACACAGATACGCAGTATTTT. It yields the protein CASSLALGAYTDTQYF.

This chain connects TRBV20-1 to TRBJ2-7; 9 nucleotides agree with TRBD2. Germline lookup yields CDR1 DFQATT and CDR2 SNEGSKA (reference sequence). The length of the CDR3 is 14 residues. The J segment lost 2 bases and the V segment lost 3 bases, leaving 5 bases of the junction unmatched. The CDR3 DNA sequence: TGCAGTGCTAGTTTCGGACTAGCGACCTACGAGCAGTACTTC. Protein: CSASFGLATYEQYF.

V is TRBV30 and J is TRBJ2-7, with 9 bases identical to TRBD1. The CDR3 spans 15 residues. Trimming removed 3 bases from V and 2 bases from J; junction bases left unmatched: 8. Germline V lookup: CDR1 GTSNPN, CDR2 SVGIG (reference sequence). The CDR3: CAWSKRGTGPYEQYF. The CDR3 nucleotides are TGTGCCTGGAGCAAACGGGGGACAGGGCCCTACGAGCAGTACTTC.

This clonotype was seen a handful of times. The CDR3 sequence: CSARDPGPAGASYEQYF. The CDR3 DNA reads as TGCAGTGCTAGAGACCCCGGCCCAGCGGGCGCCTCCTACGAGCAGTACTTC. The chain carries TRBV20-1 and TRBJ2-7; a weak D match, TRBD2 (6 bases). This CDR3 has 17 amino acids. V lost 0 bases and J 0 bases, leaving 18 bases between the germline ends. In germline, CDR1 is DFQATT, CDR2 SNEGSKA (reference sequence).

This clonotype has only one observation. V gene TRBV14 combines with J gene TRBJ2-1; 11 bases fit TRBD2. The V gene's germline CDR1 is SGHDN and CDR2 FVKESK. With V trimmed by 5 bases and J by 9 bases, 12 bases remained unmatched. This CDR3 region has 16 residues. The CDR3 DNA sequence: TGTGCCAGCAGCTACCCGGGACTAGCGGAGGGGGGTGAGCAGTTCTTC. Translating it yields CASSYPGLAEGGEQFF. Based on the CDR3 plus reference TRBV14 and TRBJ2-1, the full variable domain is EAGVTQFPSHSVIEKGQTVTLRCDPISGHDNLYWYRRVMGKEIKFLLHFVKESKQDESGMPNNRFLAERTGGTYSTLKVQPAELEDSGVYFCASSYPGLAEGGEQFFGPGTRLTVL.

The rearrangement joins TRBV5-1 to TRBJ2-5; 9 bases line up with TRBD2. Trimming at V came to 4 bases and at J to 5 bases, leaving 6 bases not matched to a gene. CDR1 is SGHRS, CDR2 YFSETQ, per germline. The CDR3 is 14 amino acids. The CDR3 sequence: CASSTGTSWETQYF. CDR3 bases: TGCGCCAGCAGCACCGGGACTAGCTGGGAGACCCAGTACTTC.

This clonotype has only a few counts. The J gene is TRBJ2-2, the V gene TRBV6-2 or TRBV6-3; TRBD2 aligns across 7 bases. In germline, CDR1 is MNHEY, CDR2 SVGEGT. This CDR3 is built from 16 residues. The V and J ends lost 0 bases and 1 base, in that order; junction bases with no gene match: 2. The CDR3 reads CASSYSGGMNTGELFF. In DNA form, the CDR3 reads TGTGCCAGCAGTTACTCCGGGGGGATGAACACCGGGGAGCTGTTTTTT.

This clonotype was seen ten or more times. This chain links TRBV4-3 with TRBJ1-2; TRBD1 aligns across 8 bases. The CDR3 has 14 amino acids. The V and J ends lost 4 bases and 6 bases, in that order; junction bases with no gene match: 7. Germline assignment: CDR1 LGHNA and CDR2 YSLEER. CDR3: CASSLNRGEDGYTF. CDR3 in DNA: TGCGCCAGCAGCCTCAACAGGGGGGAGGATGGCTACACCTTC.

This clonotype was observed a handful of times. The V call is TRBV29-1, the J call TRBJ2-1, with 10 bases identical to TRBD2. The CDR3 has 12 amino acids. V was clipped by 8 bases and J by 11 bases; unmatched bases: 9. In germline, CDR1 is SQVTM, CDR2 ANQGSEA. The CDR3 loop is CSRGRAGGKQFF. CDR3 nucleotides: TGCAGCAGGGGGCGAGCGGGAGGGAAGCAGTTCTTC.

This clonotype has more than one count but fewer than ten. This chain uses TRBV12-3 or TRBV12-4 with TRBJ1-1; D is ambiguous. V was shortened by 2 bases and J by 11 bases, with 12 bases between the two germline ends. The CDR3 totals 12 residues. CDR3 in amino acids: CASSLHFGLAFF. Here the CDR3 DNA reads TGTGCCAGCAGTTTACACTTCGGGCTGGCTTTCTTT.

By share, this clonotype counts as medium-sized. The chain combines TRBV20-1 with TRBJ2-7; 8 nucleotides match TRBD2. The V and J ends lost 3 bases and 0 bases, in that order; junction bases with no gene match: 4. The CDR3 length is 14 residues. The germline gives CDR1 DFQATT, CDR2 SNEGSKA (reference sequence). The CDR3 DNA reads TGCAGTGCTAGGAGTAGCGGGGCCTCCTACGAGCAGTACTTC. It translates to CSARSSGASYEQYF.

In this sample, this clonotype turned up many times. The CDR3, as DNA: TGCAGCGTTGATCGGCTAGAGGGTCTCTCTGGGGCCAACGTCCTGACTTTC. Protein sequence: CSVDRLEGLSGANVLTF. The chain uses TRBV29-1 and TRBJ2-6; TRBD2 is a possible D gene (5 bases). The CDR3 loop spans 17 amino acids. Germline-derived CDR1 and CDR2 are SQVTM and ANQGSEA. Trimming removed 3 bases from V and 0 bases from J, with 15 bases in between.

V and J are TRBV20-1 and TRBJ2-7; D is possibly TRBD2 (6 bases). The CDR3 is made up of 15 amino acids. CDR1 is DFQATT and CDR2 is SNEGSKA in the germline V gene (reference sequence). The V gene lost 4 bases and the J gene lost 5 bases, with 21 bases spanning the gap. The CDR3 sequence: CSATPGGVPHHEQYF. DNA for the CDR3: TGCAGTGCTACCCCGGGCGGGGTCCCTCACCACGAGCAGTACTTC.

The rearrangement uses TRBV5-1 and TRBJ2-3; D is perhaps TRBD1 or TRBD2 (5 bases each). The CDR3 is 15 residues long. V was cut by 4 bases and J by 0 bases, with 12 bases left in between. Germline loops: CDR1 SGHRS, CDR2 YFSETQ. CDR3 sequence (DNA): TGCGCCAGCAGCCGGGACGGAACTAGCACAGATACGCAGTATTTT. Translating it yields CASSRDGTSTDTQYF.